The 32 T cell receptor beta chains below come from one sample, sequenced in a study of blood T cell repertoires in COVID-19. Libraries were prepared by immunoSEQ multiplex PCR; TCRdb keeps only in-frame clonotypes and omits some of them. Among over 200,000 clones listed, 90% to 95% were seen once. The sequenced sample was peripheral blood. The receptors here all came from a man aged 55 to 70 with COVID-19, enrolled during active disease.

The V call is TRBV4-2, the J call TRBJ1-3, with D perhaps matching TRBD1 (5 bases). This CDR3 spans 18 amino acids. Germline-derived CDR1 and CDR2 are LGHNA and YNFKEQ. Between the trimmed V and J ends, which lost 0 bases and 0 bases, there was a span of 15 bases. CDR3 sequence (DNA): TGTGCCAGCAGCCAAGATAGCCCAGGGATCCTCTCTGGAAACACCATATATTTT. Its translation is CASSQDSPGILSGNTIYF.

The V and J genes are TRBV19 and TRBJ2-5; tentatively, D is TRBD2 (6 bases). The germline V gene encodes CDR1 LNHDA and CDR2 SQIVND (reference sequence). V lost 6 bases, J lost 5 bases, and 19 bases lay in between. CDR3 length: 15 amino acids. This chain's CDR3 is CASSPSSTSLETQYF. CDR3 sequence (DNA): TGTGCCAGTAGCCCTTCTTCGACTAGTTTGGAGACCCAGTACTTC.

This clone has a single count. The chain links TRBV6-5 to TRBJ1-1; 7 nucleotides line up with TRBD1. V trimming: 0 bases; J trimming: 11 bases; junction bases outside the gene matches: 6. This CDR3 spans 13 amino acids. The germline V gene has CDR1 MNHEY and CDR2 SVGAGI. CDR3 coding DNA: TGTGCCAGCAGTTACTCGAAGACAGGGTGGGCTTTCTTT. Translation gives CASSYSKTGWAFF.

V gene TRBV15 combines with J gene TRBJ1-2, with a possible D match to TRBD1 (5 bases). Trimming shortened V by 5 bases and J by 3 bases, and 16 bases separated the two germline ends. This CDR3 is built from 15 residues. Germline CDR1 reads LNHNV; CDR2 reads YYDKDF (reference sequence). CDR3 residues: CATSELREWDYGYTF. DNA for the CDR3: TGTGCCACCAGCGAACTCAGGGAATGGGACTATGGCTACACCTTC.

The V gene is TRBV21-1, the J gene TRBJ2-1; the table's D call of TRBD1 was not tested on the DNA. TRBV21-1 is assigned pseudogene status. CDR3 length: 18 residues. The CDR3, as DNA: TGTGCCAGCAGCATTCGACCAATCTCCGGGACAGGGCGAAATGAGCAGTTCTTC. This codes for CASSIRPISGTGRNEQFF.

The chain couples TRBV12-3 or TRBV12-4 to TRBJ1-5; unclear D gene. V lost 5 bases to trimming and J lost 5 bases, with 10 bases between them. The CDR3 totals 13 residues. CDR3 protein: CASSRQVDQPQHF. DNA of the CDR3: TGTGCCAGCAGTCGACAAGTGGATCAGCCCCAGCATTTT.

The V gene is TRBV27, the J gene TRBJ2-7; 7 bases match TRBD1. J gave up 4 bases and V 5 bases, and 5 bases lay outside the gene matches. CDR1 is MNHEY and CDR2 is SMNVEV in the germline V gene (reference sequence). This CDR3 has 13 amino acids. CDR3 in amino acids: CASSRQGDYEQYF. The CDR3 nucleotides are TGTGCCAGCAGTAGACAGGGAGATTACGAGCAGTACTTC.

The chain combines TRBV4-2 with TRBJ1-1; 8 bases match TRBD1. The V and J ends lost 2 bases and 1 base, in that order; junction bases with no gene match: 3. The CDR3 runs 15 residues. Per germline, CDR1 LGHNA and CDR2 YNFKEQ. CDR3 sequence: CASSQQGASNTEAFF. The DNA of the CDR3 is TGTGCCAGCAGCCAACAGGGGGCGTCGAACACTGAAGCTTTCTTT.

The V call is TRBV5-5, the J call TRBJ1-2, with a tentative D call TRBD1 (6 bases). The germline V and J ends were trimmed by 4 bases and 6 bases, with 13 bases remaining between them. The CDR3 is made up of 13 amino acids. Germline V lookup: CDR1 SGHKS, CDR2 YYEKEE (reference sequence). The CDR3 here is CASSRSGVNGYTF. The DNA for the CDR3 is TGTGCCAGCAGCCGATCAGGGGTTAATGGCTACACCTTC.

The chain uses TRBV9 and TRBJ1-5, with D tentatively TRBD1 (6 bases). Germline CDR1 and CDR2: SGDLS and YYNGEE. Trimming took off 0 bases at V and 2 bases at J, with 9 bases between the two ends. The CDR3 is 15 residues long. The CDR3 loop is CASSVGGGRNQPQHF. The CDR3 DNA reads TGTGCCAGCAGCGTAGGGGGGGGCCGCAATCAGCCCCAGCATTTT.

This sequence joins TRBV27 and TRBJ2-7, with 9 bases that match TRBD1. Per germline, CDR1 MNHEY and CDR2 SMNVEV (reference sequence). The CDR3 is 15 amino acids. J lost 4 bases, V lost 3 bases, and 7 bases had no gene match. This chain's CDR3 is CASSLIQGAGYEQYF. The CDR3 DNA reads TGTGCCAGCAGTTTGATACAGGGGGCGGGATACGAGCAGTACTTC.

V usage is TRBV6-6 and J usage is TRBJ2-7, with D perhaps matching TRBD1 (6 bases). Germline V lookup: CDR1 MNHNY, CDR2 SVGAGI (reference sequence). The CDR3 loop spans 14 amino acids. Trimming shortened V by 2 bases and J by 0 bases, and 8 bases separated the two germline ends. The CDR3 DNA is TGTGCCAGCAGTTACCTGGGGGCCTCCTACGAGCAGTACTTC. Translating gives CASSYLGASYEQYF.

The V call is TRBV20-1, the J call TRBJ2-1; D remains ambiguous. Germline CDR1 and CDR2: DFQATT and SNEGSKA (reference sequence). The CDR3 spans 11 residues. The CDR3 DNA follows: TGCAGCCAGGCTCCATACAATGAGCAGTTCTTC. Amino acids: CSQAPYNEQFF.

The chain is built from TRBV6-4 and TRBJ1-1; TRBD1 is a possible D gene (6 bases). The CDR3 spans 15 residues. The germline V gene has CDR1 MRHNA and CDR2 SNTAGT. Trimming removed 3 bases at V and 5 bases at J, with 16 bases between. The CDR3: CASSDPLKGGTEAFF. CDR3 nucleotides: TGTGCCAGCAGTGATCCTCTAAAAGGGGGTACTGAAGCTTTCTTT.

This chain uses TRBV27 with TRBJ2-7; 8 bases match TRBD2. The V segment lost 5 bases and the J segment 2 bases; nucleotides outside the gene matches: 8. Looked up from germline, CDR1 is MNHEY and CDR2 is SMNVEV (reference sequence). This CDR3 is 15 amino acids long. The CDR3 here is CASSDRAGVPYEQYF. The CDR3 region has the DNA TGTGCCAGCAGTGACCGAGCGGGAGTCCCCTACGAGCAGTACTTC.

V gene TRBV7-2 combines with J gene TRBJ2-1; possible D gene TRBD2, 6 bases. Germline CDR1 and CDR2: SGHTA and FQGNSA. The V and J ends lost 8 bases and 8 bases respectively, with 28 bases between them. The CDR3 contains 17 residues. As DNA, the CDR3 is TGTGCCAGCGCCACCGCCCCACCGGGAGAGGGTAGAGATGAGCAGTTCTTC. Amino acids: CASATAPPGEGRDEQFF.

The chain couples TRBV5-6 to TRBJ2-6; 11 bases map to TRBD2. CDR1 SGHDT and CDR2 YYEEEE come from the germline V gene. The V gene end was trimmed by 2 bases and the J gene end by 2 bases; junction bases not matched to a gene: 6. The CDR3 has 18 residues. CDR3 in amino acids: CASSLLSGRVAGANVLTF. The CDR3, as DNA: TGTGCCAGCAGCTTACTTAGCGGGAGGGTAGCTGGGGCCAACGTCCTGACTTTC.

V and J are TRBV5-1 and TRBJ2-6; 7 nucleotides align to TRBD1. The CDR3 contains 22 residues. V lost 3 bases to trimming and J lost 7 bases; unmatched junction nucleotides: 28. CDR1 and CDR2 from the germline V gene are SGHRS and YFSETQ. CDR3 in amino acids: CASSSSFPPQGYAGAGANVLTF. The CDR3 DNA is TGCGCCAGCAGCTCCTCCTTCCCTCCACAGGGGTACGCTGGGGCCGGTGCCAACGTCCTGACTTTC.

This clone showed up just once. This rearrangement joins TRBV6-5 to TRBJ1-5; D possibly corresponds to TRBD1 (6 bases). Germline CDR1 and CDR2: MNHEY and SVGAGI. CDR3 length: 14 residues. Trimming took 6 bases from V and 5 from J, leaving 14 bases between them. The CDR3 DNA follows: TGTGCCAGCAGGGGTCATACAGGGTATCAGCCCCAGCATTTT. It is translated as CASRGHTGYQPQHF.

The chain employs TRBV18 and TRBJ2-1, with TRBD2 matching 11 bases. Germline CDR1 and CDR2: KGHSH and LQKENI. The ends lost 6 bases at V and 0 bases at J; junction bases unmatched: 10. The CDR3 is 18 residues long. In DNA form, the CDR3 reads TGTGCCAGCTCTCCGGGAGGGCTAGCGGGAGGCTCCTACAATGAGCAGTTCTTC. Translation gives CASSPGGLAGGSYNEQFF.

As concerns this clone: Different DNA sequences within this sample yield the same CDR3. The rearrangement uses TRBV11-2 and TRBJ2-7, with 10 bases lining up with TRBD2. There are 14 residues in the CDR3. V lost 4 bases to trimming and J lost 4 bases; unmatched junction nucleotides: 4. Per germline, CDR1 SGHAT and CDR2 FQNNGV. CDR3 coding DNA: TGTGCCAGCAGCTCTAGCGGGGGTCCTTACGAGCAGTACTTC. Its protein product is CASSSSGGPYEQYF.

CDR3 nucleotide sequence: TGTGCCAGCAGCAGGACCGCGACAGGGTTCGACGAAAAACTGTTTTTT. This codes for CASSRTATGFDEKLFF. The gene calls are TRBV5-5 and TRBJ1-4; 7 bases fit TRBD1. Unmatched junction bases numbered 14, after V lost 4 bases and J lost 8 bases. CDR3 length: 16 amino acids. Germline V CDR1 and CDR2: SGHKS, YYEKEE (reference sequence).

This chain links TRBV5-4 with TRBJ2-5, with 8 bases identical to TRBD1. CDR1 is SGHNT and CDR2 is YYREEE in the germline V gene (reference sequence). V lost 4 bases and J lost 5; bases outside the gene matches: 7. CDR3 length equals 14 residues. This chain's CDR3 is CASSSGQGRETQYF. The CDR3 region has the DNA TGTGCCAGCAGCAGCGGACAGGGCCGGGAGACCCAGTACTTC.

This clone showed up just a few times. The chain links TRBV11-2 to TRBJ2-1; D unresolved. CDR3 length equals 11 residues. CDR1 is SGHAT, CDR2 FQNNGV, per germline. The ends were cut back, 4 bases at V and 6 bases at J, with 4 bases in the middle. CDR3 sequence reads: CASSSLNEQFF. As DNA, the CDR3 is TGTGCCAGCAGCTCACTCAATGAGCAGTTCTTC.

This chain links TRBV29-1 with TRBJ1-1; 10 positions agree with TRBD1. The V gene's germline CDR1 is SQVTM and CDR2 ANQGSEA. There are 15 residues in the CDR3. With V trimmed by 5 bases and J by 1 base, 7 bases remained unmatched. CDR3 region: CSVFPRDRGNTEAFF. The CDR3 nucleotides are TGCAGCGTTTTCCCCCGGGACAGGGGGAACACTGAAGCTTTCTTT. Using reference TRBV29-1 and TRBJ1-1 for the parts outside the CDR3, the full variable domain is SAVISQKPSRDICQRGTSLTIQCQVDSQVTMMFWYRQQPGQSLTLIATANQGSEATYESGFVIDKFPISRPNLTFSTLTVSNMSPEDSSIYLCSVFPRDRGNTEAFFGQGTRLTVV.

V is TRBV21-1 and J is TRBJ2-7; no check of the table's D call, TRBD2, against the DNA was made. TRBV21-1 is assigned pseudogene status. The CDR3 consists of 15 residues. CDR3 protein: CASPSQVAGAYEQYF. CDR3 DNA: TGTGCCAGCCCCTCCCAGGTAGCGGGAGCCTACGAGCAGTACTTC.

The rearrangement joins TRBV27 to TRBJ1-2; maybe TRBD1 (5 bases). V was cut by 8 bases and J by 6 bases, with 19 bases left in between. This CDR3 has 14 amino acids. Germline V CDR1 and CDR2: MNHEY, SMNVEV (reference sequence). Here the CDR3 reads CASSNGGGRNGYTF. The CDR3 DNA is TGTGCCAGCTCCAATGGGGGGGGAAGGAATGGCTACACCTTC.

The J gene is TRBJ1-2, the V gene TRBV24-1; D is uncertain. V was cut by 2 bases and J by 3 bases, with 9 bases left in between. Germline V gene sequence: CDR1 KGHDR, CDR2 SFDVKD. CDR3 length equals 14 residues. CDR3 nucleotides: TGTGCCACCAGTGATTCGGGGAAGGACTATGGCTACACCTTC. It translates to CATSDSGKDYGYTF.

The V gene is TRBV2, the J gene TRBJ1-5, with 7 bases lining up with TRBD1. J was trimmed by 6 bases and V by 1 base; bases with no gene match: 0. CDR3 size: 13 residues. Germline V gives CDR1 SNHLY, CDR2 FYNNEI. CDR3 DNA sequence: TGTGCCAGCAGTGAAGGGACAGGTCAGCCCCAGCATTTT. It specifies CASSEGTGQPQHF.

The CDR3 sequence: CASSLGSGVGEQFF. CDR3 in DNA: TGCGCCAGCAGCTTGGGATCCGGGGTTGGCGAGCAGTTCTTC. This chain joins TRBV5-1 and TRBJ2-1, with D possibly matching TRBD2 (5 bases). Germline CDR1 SGHRS, CDR2 YFSETQ. The CDR3 sequence is 14 residues long. Trimming pared 0 bases from V and 10 bases from J, leaving 14 bases between.

The CDR3 loop reads CSVYSGYEQYF. CDR3 bases: TGCAGCGTTTACAGTGGCTACGAGCAGTACTTC. The chain employs TRBV29-1 and TRBJ2-7; no clear D gene. The CDR3 has 11 amino acids. The germline V and J ends were trimmed by 5 bases and 3 bases, with 8 bases remaining between them. The V gene's germline CDR1 is SQVTM and CDR2 ANQGSEA.

In nucleotides, the CDR3 is TGTGCCAGCAGCTTGACCAGGGCGTATTCACCCCTCCACTTT. Translation: CASSLTRAYSPLHF. The chain is built from TRBV5-6 and TRBJ1-6; D may be TRBD1 (5 bases). V lost 1 base, J lost 8 bases, and 10 bases lay in between. The germline CDR1 and CDR2 sequences are SGHDT and YYEEEE. The CDR3 consists of 14 residues.